This TCR beta chain derives from a study of T cell changes during pregnancy in multiple sclerosis. The V end lost 4 bases, the J end lost 6 bases, and 7 bases lay between the germline ends. The V gene's germline CDR1 is MGHRA and CDR2 YSYEKL. CDR3 length equals 13 residues. Assay used: immunoSEQ multiplex PCR; TCRdb lists only in-frame clones, some missing. The data show some 71,000 clones, roughly nine tenths seen once. Specimen: CD4+ T cells from peripheral blood mononuclear cells, collected in the third trimester of pregnancy. This receptor was identified in a female donor in good health, enrolled as a control in a pregnancy study. The V gene is TRBV4-1, the J gene TRBJ1-6; D ambiguous. This CDR3 reads CASSPVINSPLHF. CDR3 in DNA: TGCGCCAGCAGCCCGGTCATTAATTCACCCCTCCACTTT.